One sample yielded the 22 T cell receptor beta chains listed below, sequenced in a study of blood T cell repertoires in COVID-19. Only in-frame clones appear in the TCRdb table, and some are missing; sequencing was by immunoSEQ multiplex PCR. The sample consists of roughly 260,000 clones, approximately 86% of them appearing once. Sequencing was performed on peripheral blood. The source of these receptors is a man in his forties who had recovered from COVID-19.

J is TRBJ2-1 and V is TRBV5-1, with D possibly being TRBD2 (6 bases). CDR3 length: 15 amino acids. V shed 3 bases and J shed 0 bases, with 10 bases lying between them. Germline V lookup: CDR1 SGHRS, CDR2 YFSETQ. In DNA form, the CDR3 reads TGCGCCAGCAGCTCGGGAGACCTCTCCTACAATGAGCAGTTCTTC. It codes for CASSSGDLSYNEQFF. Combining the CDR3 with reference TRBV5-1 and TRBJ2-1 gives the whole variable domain KAGVTQTPRYLIKTRGQQVTLSCSPISGHRSVSWYQQTPGQGLQFLFEYFSETQRNKGNFPGRFSGRQFSNSRSEMNVSTLELGDSALYLCASSSGDLSYNEQFFGPGTRLTVL.

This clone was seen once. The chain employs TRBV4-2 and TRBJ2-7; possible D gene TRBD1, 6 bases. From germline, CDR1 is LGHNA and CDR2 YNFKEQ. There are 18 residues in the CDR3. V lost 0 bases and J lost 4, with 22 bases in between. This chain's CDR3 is CASSQERTARGRSYEQYF. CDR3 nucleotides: TGTGCCAGCAGCCAAGAAAGAACAGCCAGGGGTAGGAGTTACGAGCAGTACTTC.

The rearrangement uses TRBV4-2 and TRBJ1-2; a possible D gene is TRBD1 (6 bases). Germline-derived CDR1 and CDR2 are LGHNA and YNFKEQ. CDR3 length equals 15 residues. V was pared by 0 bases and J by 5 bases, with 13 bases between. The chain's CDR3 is CASSQEVGAGYGYTF. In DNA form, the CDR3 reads TGTGCCAGCAGCCAAGAAGTGGGGGCAGGTTATGGCTACACCTTC.

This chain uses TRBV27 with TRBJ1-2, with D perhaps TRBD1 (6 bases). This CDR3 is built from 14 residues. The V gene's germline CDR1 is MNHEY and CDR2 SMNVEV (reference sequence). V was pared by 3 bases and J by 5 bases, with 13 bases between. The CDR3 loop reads CASSLSRGQYGYTF. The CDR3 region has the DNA TGTGCCAGCAGTTTGTCCAGGGGTCAGTATGGCTACACCTTC.

The DNA of the CDR3 is TGTGCCAGCAGCTTATGGCCTAGCGGGGGGCCCGGTACGCAGTATTTT. It codes for CASSLWPSGGPGTQYF. This sequence joins TRBV7-6 and TRBJ2-3; 11 bases are a match to TRBD2. The CDR3 contains 16 residues. CDR1 and CDR2 from the germline V gene are SGHVS and FNYEAQ. V shed 2 bases, J shed 8 bases, and the junction held 9 bases outside the gene matches.

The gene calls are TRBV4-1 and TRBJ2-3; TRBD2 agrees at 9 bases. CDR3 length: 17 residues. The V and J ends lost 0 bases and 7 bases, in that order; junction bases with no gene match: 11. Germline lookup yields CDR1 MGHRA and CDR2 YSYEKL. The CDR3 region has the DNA TGCGCCAGCAGCCAAGAAGAGTGGCGGGGGGGCCGGAATACGCAGTATTTT. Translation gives CASSQEEWRGGRNTQYF.

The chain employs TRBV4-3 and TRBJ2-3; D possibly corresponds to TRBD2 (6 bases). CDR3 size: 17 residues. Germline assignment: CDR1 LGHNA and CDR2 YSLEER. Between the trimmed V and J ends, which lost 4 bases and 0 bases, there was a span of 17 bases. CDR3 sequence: CASSRLLAGPSTDTQYF. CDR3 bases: TGCGCCAGCAGCCGTCTGCTCGCGGGACCTAGCACAGATACGCAGTATTTT.

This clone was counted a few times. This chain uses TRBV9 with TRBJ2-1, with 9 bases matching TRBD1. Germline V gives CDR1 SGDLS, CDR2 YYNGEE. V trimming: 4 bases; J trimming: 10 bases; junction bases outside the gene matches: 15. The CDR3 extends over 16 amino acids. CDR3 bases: TGTGCCAGCAGCCCGCATGGGACAGGGTTAGGTTTCGAGCAGTTCTTC. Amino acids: CASSPHGTGLGFEQFF.

The CDR3 DNA is TGTGCCACCAGTCTCGGGTTGAGACTCGGGGCGGGGAAGCAGTACTTC. This translates into CATSLGLRLGAGKQYF. The chain recombines TRBV24-1 with TRBJ2-7; D possibly corresponds to TRBD2 (6 bases). The CDR3 runs to 16 residues. V was shortened by 6 bases and J by 8 bases, with 25 bases between the two germline ends. In germline, CDR1 is KGHDR, CDR2 SFDVKD.

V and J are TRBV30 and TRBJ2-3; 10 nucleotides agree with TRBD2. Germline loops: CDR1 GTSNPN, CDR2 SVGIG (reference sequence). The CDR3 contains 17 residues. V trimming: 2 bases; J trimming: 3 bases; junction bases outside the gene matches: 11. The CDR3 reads CAWSREIAGGVTDTQYF. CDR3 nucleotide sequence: TGTGCCTGGAGTCGGGAGATAGCGGGAGGTGTAACAGATACGCAGTATTTT. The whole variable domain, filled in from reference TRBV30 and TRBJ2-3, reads SQTIHQWPATLVQPVGSPLSLECTVEGTSNPNLYWYRQAAGRGLQLLFYSVGIGQISSEVPQNLSASRPQDRQFILSSKKLLLSDSGFYLCAWSREIAGGVTDTQYFGPGTRLTVL.

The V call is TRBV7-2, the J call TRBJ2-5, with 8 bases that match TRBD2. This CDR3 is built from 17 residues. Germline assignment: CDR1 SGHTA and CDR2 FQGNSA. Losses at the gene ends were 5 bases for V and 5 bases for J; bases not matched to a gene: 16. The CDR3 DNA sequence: TGTGCCAGCAGCCCCTTAGGGAGCGGGAGTGGTCGGGAGACCCAGTACTTC. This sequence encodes CASSPLGSGSGRETQYF.

CDR3 DNA: TGTGCCAGCAGTCGGACTAGCGTACAAGAGACCCAGTACTTC. Protein: CASSRTSVQETQYF. The chain carries TRBV6-5 and TRBJ2-5; 9 bases are a match to TRBD2. V dropped 5 bases and J dropped 2; count of bases not matched to a gene: 3. The CDR3 extends over 14 amino acids. The germline gives CDR1 MNHEY, CDR2 SVGAGI.

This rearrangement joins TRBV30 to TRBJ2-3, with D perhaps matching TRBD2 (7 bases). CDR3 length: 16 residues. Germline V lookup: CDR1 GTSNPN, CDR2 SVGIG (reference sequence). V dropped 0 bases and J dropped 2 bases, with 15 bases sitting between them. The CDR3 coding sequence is TGTGCCTGGAGTGTAGGGAGGGGGGGGTCCACAGATACGCAGTATTTT. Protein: CAWSVGRGGSTDTQYF.

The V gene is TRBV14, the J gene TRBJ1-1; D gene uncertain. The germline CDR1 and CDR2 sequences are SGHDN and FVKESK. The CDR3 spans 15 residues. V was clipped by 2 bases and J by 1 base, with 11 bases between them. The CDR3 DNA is TGTGCCAGCAGCCAACTCGCGGGAGGGAACACTGAAGCTTTCTTT. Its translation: CASSQLAGGNTEAFF.

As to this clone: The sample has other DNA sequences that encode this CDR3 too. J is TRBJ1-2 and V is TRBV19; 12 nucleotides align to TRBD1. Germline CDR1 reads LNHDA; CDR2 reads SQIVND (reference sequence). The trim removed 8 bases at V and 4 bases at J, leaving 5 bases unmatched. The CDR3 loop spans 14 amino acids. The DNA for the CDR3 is TGTGCCAGTCGCGGGACAGGGGGCATCTATGGCTACACCTTC. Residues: CASRGTGGIYGYTF.

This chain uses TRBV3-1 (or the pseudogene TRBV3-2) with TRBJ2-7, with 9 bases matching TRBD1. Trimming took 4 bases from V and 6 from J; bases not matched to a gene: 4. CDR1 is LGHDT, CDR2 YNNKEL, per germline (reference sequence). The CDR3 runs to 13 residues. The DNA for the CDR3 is TGTGCCAGCAGCCGACAGGGGGAAGGCGAGCAGTACTTC. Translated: CASSRQGEGEQYF.

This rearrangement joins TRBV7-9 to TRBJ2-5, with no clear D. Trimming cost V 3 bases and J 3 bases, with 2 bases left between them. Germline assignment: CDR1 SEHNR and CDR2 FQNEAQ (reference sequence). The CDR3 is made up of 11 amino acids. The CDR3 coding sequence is TGTGCCAGCAGCTTTAAAGAGACCCAGTACTTC. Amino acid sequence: CASSFKETQYF.

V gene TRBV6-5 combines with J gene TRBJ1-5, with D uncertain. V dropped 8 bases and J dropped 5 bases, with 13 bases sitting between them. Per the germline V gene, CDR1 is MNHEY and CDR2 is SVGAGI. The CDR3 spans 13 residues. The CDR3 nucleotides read TGTGCCAGCCTCGACGGGAACGATCAGCCCCAGCATTTT. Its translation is CASLDGNDQPQHF.

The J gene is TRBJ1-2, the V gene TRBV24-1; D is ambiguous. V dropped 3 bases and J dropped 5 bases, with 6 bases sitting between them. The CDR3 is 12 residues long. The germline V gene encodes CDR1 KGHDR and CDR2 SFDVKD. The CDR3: CATSDPVYGYTF. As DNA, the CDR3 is TGTGCCACCAGTGATCCTGTATATGGCTACACCTTC.

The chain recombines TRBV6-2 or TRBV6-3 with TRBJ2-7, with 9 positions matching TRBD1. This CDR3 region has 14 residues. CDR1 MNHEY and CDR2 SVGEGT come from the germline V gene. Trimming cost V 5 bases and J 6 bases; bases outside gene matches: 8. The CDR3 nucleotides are TGTGCCAGCAGTCCCCCGGGACAGGGTGGCGAGCAGTACTTC. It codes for CASSPPGQGGEQYF.

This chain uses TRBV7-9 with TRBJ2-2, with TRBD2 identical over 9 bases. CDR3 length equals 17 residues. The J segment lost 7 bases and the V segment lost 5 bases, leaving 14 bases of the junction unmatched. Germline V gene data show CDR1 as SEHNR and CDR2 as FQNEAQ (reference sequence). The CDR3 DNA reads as TGTGCCAGCAGCCCGAATAGCGGGGGCCTAGGATTCGGGGAGCTGTTTTTT. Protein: CASSPNSGGLGFGELFF.

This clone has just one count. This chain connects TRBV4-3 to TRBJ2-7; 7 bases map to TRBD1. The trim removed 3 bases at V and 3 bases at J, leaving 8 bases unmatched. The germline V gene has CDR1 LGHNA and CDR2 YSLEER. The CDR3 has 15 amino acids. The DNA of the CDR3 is TGCGCCAGCAGCCAGACAGGGTCGGGCGTCTACGAGCAGTACTTC. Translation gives CASSQTGSGVYEQYF.